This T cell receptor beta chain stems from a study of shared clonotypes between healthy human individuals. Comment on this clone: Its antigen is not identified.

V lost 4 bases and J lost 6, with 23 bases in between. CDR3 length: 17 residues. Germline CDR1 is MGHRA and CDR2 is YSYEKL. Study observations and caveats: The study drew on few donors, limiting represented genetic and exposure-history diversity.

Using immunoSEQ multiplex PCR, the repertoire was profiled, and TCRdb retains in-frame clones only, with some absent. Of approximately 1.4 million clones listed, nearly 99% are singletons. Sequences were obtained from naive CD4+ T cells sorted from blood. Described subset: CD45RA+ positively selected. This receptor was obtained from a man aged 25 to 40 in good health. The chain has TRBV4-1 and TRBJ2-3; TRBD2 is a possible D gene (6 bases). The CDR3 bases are TGCGCCAGCAGCCCCTTAAGGAGCGGGCTAGGGCCCGATACGCAGTATTTT. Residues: CASSPLRSGLGPDTQYF.